The T cell receptor beta chain described here comes from a study of T-cell reconstitution after alpha-beta-depleted transplantation in children. Study-level findings and limits: Some patients' high day-60 TCRbeta diversity was traced to surviving recipient T cells and thymic progenitors. Two months or so post-transplant, alpha-beta T cells reportedly derived from several hundred expanded graft clones.

The library targeted TCRbeta and was prepared with unique molecular identifiers. TCRdb called the PCR reads again in MiXCR, with one record for every CDR3 protein. The sample holds tens of thousands of distinct CDR3 sequences, 44% seen once. Germline CDR1 is SGHRS and CDR2 is YFSETQ. V lost 0 bases and J 5 bases, leaving 26 bases between the germline ends. CDR3 length: 20 amino acids. This clonotype came up once. The antigen is undetermined. The specimen comprised PBMCs, mostly from graft donor cells, sampled 360 days after TCRalphabeta/CD19-depleted stem cell transplant. V is TRBV5-1 and J is TRBJ1-4; maybe TRBD1 (5 bases). The TCR originated in a male patient aged 10-17 years who had a stem cell transplant for acute lymphoblastic leukemia, so the T cells may come from the graft donor. The CDR3 nucleotides are TGCGCCAGCAGCTTGGTTGATTCTCTTTCCAGGGCGGCTTCGAATGAAAAACTGTTTTTT. It specifies CASSLVDSLSRAASNEKLFF.